Given below is one TCR beta chain in context. All patients picked for sequencing had shown, by flow cytometry, an expansion of CD8+CD57+ cells. Therapy had not been given to patients before blood sampling. The data originate from a study of CD8+CD57+ T cells in acquired aplastic anemia. Study information: Mean yield of DNA from sorted CD4+ and CD8+ cells was around 3 ug.

Using genomic DNA as the template, TCR beta VDJ and CDR3 profiling was carried out. Each CDR3 protein gets one entry after TCRdb re-called the reads with MiXCR. The sample has fewer than 85,000 distinct CDR3 sequences; roughly 72% are singletons. The CDR3 spans 12 residues. CDR1 is LNHDA and CDR2 is SQIVND in the germline V gene (reference sequence). V was trimmed by 3 bases and J by 8 bases, leaving 7 bases between them. Sequences were obtained from sorted CD4+, CD8+, or CD8+CD57+ T cells (not recorded which) from PBMCs. The chain is built from TRBV19 and TRBJ2-2; D gene uncertain. The source of this sequence is a human donor with aplastic anemia. CDR3 bases: TGTGCCAGTAGTATTTGGAAGGGGGAGCTGTTTTTT. This gives the protein CASSIWKGELFF.